The rows below give T cell receptor beta chains drawn from one sample of a study of Graves' ophthalmopathy and Graves' hyperthyroidism. TCRdb passed the multiplex PCR reads through MiXCR, listing each CDR3 protein once. This sample has more than 15,000 distinct CDR3 sequences, with 45% to 55% found just once. The material sequenced was peripheral blood. These receptors were obtained from a woman between 35 and 50 years old with stable Graves' hyperthyroidism. CDR3s include the opening cysteine and the closing phenylalanine or tryptophan. Size tells how often a clone was seen (once, few, many) or the class of an expanded clone, and some rows leave it out.

clone size,V gene,J gene,CDR3 protein
.,TRBV6-6,TRBJ2-5,CATGETQYF
few,TRBV30,TRBJ1-4,CAWSTGLGWSEKLFF
few,TRBV6-2/TRBV6-3,TRBJ1-2,CASSYGYYGYTF
many,TRBV9,TRBJ1-5,CASSERSAPTDQPQHF
medium-sized,TRBV2,TRBJ2-5,CATYRGEETQYF
.,TRBV6-6,TRBJ2-7,CASSLDGSSYEQYF
.,TRBV5-4,TRBJ2-7,CASSFPAGGVYEQYF
.,TRBV12-3/TRBV12-4,TRBJ2-1,CASSLITGGKDEQFF
.,TRBV27,TRBJ2-3,CASSLAGGRGTQYF
many,TRBV2,TRBJ2-7,CASLTRGAGGSGEYEQYF
.,TRBV10-3,TRBJ2-3,CAISGGKGTGTSDTQYF
.,TRBV9,TRBJ2-7,CTSSVDGGGKQYF
once,TRBV30,TRBJ2-7,CAWSRTSGGYEQYF
.,TRBV6-6,TRBJ2-1,CASSYPAGALNEQFF
.,TRBV19,TRBJ2-7,CASSIRLGQGSEQYF
.,TRBV12-3/TRBV12-4,TRBJ2-5,CAGRKLARGTQYF
many,TRBV5-1,TRBJ1-2,CASSLGTDYGYTF
.,TRBV12-3/TRBV12-4,TRBJ2-1,CASSFRGVVASGDNNEQFF